The next 12 T cell receptor beta chains were all read from a single sample in a study of control samples from healthy donors and cancer patients. Here immunoSEQ multiplex PCR was the method, and the copy in TCRdb shows in-frame clones only, minus some. The sample holds 150,000 or so clones, approximately 90% seen once. Sequenced sample: blood. Receptor source: a woman aged 30 to 39 in good health.

This chain links TRBV25-1 with TRBJ2-7; 8 bases line up with TRBD1. The CDR3 consists of 14 residues. Unmatched junction bases numbered 3, after V lost 3 bases and J lost 2 bases. The V gene's germline CDR1 is MGHDK and CDR2 SYGVNS. The CDR3 sequence is CASSDRGLPYEQYF. Here the CDR3 DNA reads TGTGCCAGCAGTGACAGGGGGCTTCCCTACGAGCAGTACTTC.

The chain uses TRBV28 and TRBJ1-1; D is perhaps TRBD1 (5 bases). Looked up from germline, CDR1 is MDHEN and CDR2 is SYDVKM. V was pared by 7 bases and J by 4 bases, with 10 bases between. CDR3 length: 12 amino acids. CDR3 bases: TGTGCCAGCACCAGGGTACCCACTGAAGCTTTCTTT. Its protein is CASTRVPTEAFF.

J is TRBJ1-4 and V is TRBV19, with TRBD1 identical over 7 bases. The germline gives CDR1 LNHDA, CDR2 SQIVND (reference sequence). The V and J ends lost 6 bases and 7 bases, in that order; junction bases with no gene match: 5. The CDR3 runs 13 residues. The CDR3 sequence: CASRETGLEKLFF. Written as DNA, the CDR3 is TGTGCCAGTAGGGAGACAGGGCTTGAAAAACTGTTTTTT.

Remarks on this clone: Within the sample, other DNA sequences also encode this same CDR3. The chain has TRBV28 and TRBJ2-5; 7 positions match TRBD2. Per germline, CDR1 MDHEN and CDR2 SYDVKM. V shed 6 bases, J shed 5 bases, and the junction held 3 bases outside the gene matches. The CDR3 runs 12 residues. The CDR3 loop reads CASRRGGETQYF. The CDR3 DNA reads as TGTGCCAGCAGGCGGGGAGGGGAGACCCAGTACTTC. Full variable domain (outside the CDR3, taken from reference TRBV28 and TRBJ2-5): DVKVTQSSRYLVKRTGEKVFLECVQDMDHENMFWYRQDPGLGLRLIYFSYDVKMKEKGDIPEGYSVSREKKERFSLILESASTNQTSMYLCASRRGGETQYFGPGTRLLVL.

This chain connects TRBV3-1 (or the pseudogene TRBV3-2) to TRBJ1-3; D not certain. V gave up 3 bases and J gave up 0 bases, with 9 bases separating them. The CDR3 sequence is 15 residues long. In germline, CDR1 is LGHDT, CDR2 YNNKEL (reference sequence). Here the CDR3 reads CASSHLGSSGNTIYF. The CDR3 nucleotides are TGTGCCAGCAGCCACCTAGGGAGCTCTGGAAACACCATATATTTT.

The chain recombines TRBV28 with TRBJ2-1, with 15 bases aligning to TRBD2. Trimming removed 4 bases from V and 4 bases from J; junction bases left unmatched: 5. The CDR3 runs to 17 residues. Germline V CDR1 and CDR2: MDHEN, SYDVKM. CDR3 in amino acids: CASSWTSGRGFYNEQFF. DNA for the CDR3: TGTGCCAGCAGTTGGACTAGCGGGAGGGGCTTTTACAATGAGCAGTTCTTC. The whole variable domain, remainder taken from reference TRBV28 and TRBJ2-1, is DVKVTQSSRYLVKRTGEKVFLECVQDMDHENMFWYRQDPGLGLRLIYFSYDVKMKEKGDIPEGYSVSREKKERFSLILESASTNQTSMYLCASSWTSGRGFYNEQFFGPGTRLTVL.

This clone was found once. The rearrangement links TRBV27 to TRBJ1-1; possible D gene TRBD1, 5 bases. V was pared by 4 bases and J by 1 base, with 10 bases between. CDR1 and CDR2 (germline): MNHEY, SMNVEV (reference sequence). The CDR3 length is 14 residues. DNA for the CDR3: TGTGCCAGCAGTTCGCTCACAGGGAACACTGAAGCTTTCTTT. This gives the protein CASSSLTGNTEAFF.

The V and J genes are TRBV6-5 and TRBJ2-5; no clear D. V was pared by 5 bases and J by 10 bases, with 20 bases between. The CDR3 consists of 14 residues. Germline-derived CDR1 and CDR2 are MNHEY and SVGAGI. The CDR3 DNA sequence: TGTGCCAGCAGTATGGGAACATACAAGATGATCCAGTACTTC. Protein: CASSMGTYKMIQYF.

The sample holds one count of this clone. The chain has TRBV5-1 and TRBJ2-7, with TRBD2 as a possible D gene (6 bases). The CDR3 covers 15 residues. V lost 2 bases to trimming and J lost 7 bases, with 19 bases between them. In germline, CDR1 is SGHRS, CDR2 YFSETQ. The CDR3 loop is CASSFRASDTGEQYF. The CDR3 coding sequence is TGCGCCAGCAGCTTTAGGGCTAGCGACACGGGAGAGCAGTACTTC.

The genes are TRBV5-1 and TRBJ1-1, with D possibly TRBD1 on 5 matching bases. Germline V CDR1 and CDR2: SGHRS, YFSETQ. The CDR3 length is 12 residues. V lost 7 bases, J lost 1 base, and 8 bases lay in between. The CDR3 DNA sequence: TGCGCCAGCTCTGACAGGAACACTGAAGCTTTCTTT. Translating it yields CASSDRNTEAFF.

V gene TRBV19 combines with J gene TRBJ2-7; 10 bases match TRBD1. The CDR3 runs 13 residues. With 6 bases clipped from V and 3 bases from J, the junction kept 2 bases outside the gene matches. From germline, CDR1 is LNHDA and CDR2 SQIVND (reference sequence). The CDR3, as DNA: TGTGCCAGTAGGCGGACAGGGGGCTACGAGCAGTACTTC. Its translation: CASRRTGGYEQYF.

The CDR3 spells CASSSKTRASGNTIYF. The CDR3 nucleotides read TGTGCCAGCAGTTCCAAGACCCGCGCGTCTGGAAACACCATATATTTT. The V and J genes are TRBV28 and TRBJ1-3; D is uncertain. This CDR3 contains 16 residues. From germline, CDR1 is MDHEN and CDR2 SYDVKM. V shed 4 bases and J shed 1 base, with 14 bases lying between them.